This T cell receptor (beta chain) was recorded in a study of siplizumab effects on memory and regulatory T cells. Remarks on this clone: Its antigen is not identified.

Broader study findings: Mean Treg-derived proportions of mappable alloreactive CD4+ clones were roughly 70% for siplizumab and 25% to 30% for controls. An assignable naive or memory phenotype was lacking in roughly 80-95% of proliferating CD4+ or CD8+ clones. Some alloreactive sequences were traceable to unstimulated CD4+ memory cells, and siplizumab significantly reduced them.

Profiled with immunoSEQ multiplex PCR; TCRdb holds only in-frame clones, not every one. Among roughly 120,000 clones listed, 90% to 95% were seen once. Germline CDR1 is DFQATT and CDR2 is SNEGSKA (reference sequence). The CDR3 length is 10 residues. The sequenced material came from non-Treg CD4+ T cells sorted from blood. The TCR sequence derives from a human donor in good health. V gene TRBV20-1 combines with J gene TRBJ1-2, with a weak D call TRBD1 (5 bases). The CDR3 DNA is TGCACAGGGTGCGGATATGGCTACACCTTC. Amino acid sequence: CTGCGYGYTF.